A selection of T cell receptor beta chains follows, all from one sample in a study of low-dose radiotherapy and immunotherapy resistance in tumors. Each CDR3 protein gets one entry after TCRdb re-called the reads with MiXCR. The sample lists 75,000 to 95,000 distinct CDR3 sequences, 20% to 25% seen once, with about 13% in the top ten. Material: PBMCs, obtained after low-dose radiotherapy plus immunotherapy. The origin of the receptors is a female donor with ovarian cancer. Both conserved end residues are part of each CDR3. Fields, in order: clone size, J gene, V gene, D gene, CDR3 DNA, CDR3 protein. The D gene is left open where the match is weak. Clone size is shown for a subset of rows, as once, few, many or a class of expanded clone.

abundance: many; j_gene: TRBJ1-5; v_gene: TRBV6-6; d_gene: TRBD1; CDR3nt: TGTGCCAGCAGTTACGACAGGGATGATCAGCCCCAGCATTTT; CDR3aa: CASSYDRDDQPQHF
abundance: many; j_gene: TRBJ1-1; v_gene: TRBV20-1; d_gene: TRBD1; CDR3nt: TGCAGTGGGACCGGGACAGGGACTGAAGCTTTCTTT; CDR3aa: CSGTGTGTEAFF
abundance: many; j_gene: TRBJ2-4; v_gene: TRBV10-3; d_gene: NA; CDR3nt: TGTGCCATCAGGAACCCGGGACTCCCGGTTCAGTACTTC; CDR3aa: CAIRNPGLPVQYF
abundance: many; j_gene: TRBJ2-1; v_gene: TRBV5-5; d_gene: TRBD2; CDR3nt: TGTGCCAGCAGCTTGTGGGGGGGGACCTACAATGAGCAGTTCTTC; CDR3aa: CASSLWGGTYNEQFF
abundance: NA; j_gene: TRBJ2-1; v_gene: TRBV30; d_gene: NA; CDR3nt: TGTGCCTGGGGGGGCGAATTAAGTGAGCAGTTCTTC; CDR3aa: CAWGGELSEQFF
abundance: many; j_gene: TRBJ1-6; v_gene: TRBV7-2; d_gene: TRBD1; CDR3nt: TGTGCCAGCAGCTTATACCCGCGACAGGGCATCTATAATTCACCCCTCCACTTT; CDR3aa: CASSLYPRQGIYNSPLHF
abundance: many; j_gene: TRBJ2-3; v_gene: TRBV20-1; d_gene: TRBD1; CDR3nt: TGCAGTGCCGTTCCCCGGAACAGGGGCTCCCCAGATACGCAGTATTTT; CDR3aa: CSAVPRNRGSPDTQYF
abundance: many; j_gene: TRBJ2-1; v_gene: TRBV10-3; d_gene: TRBD2; CDR3nt: TGTGCCATCAGTGAGGGCGGGGGGAGGTACAATGAGCAGTTCTTC; CDR3aa: CAISEGGGRYNEQFF
abundance: many; j_gene: TRBJ2-7; v_gene: TRBV6-2/TRBV6-3; d_gene: TRBD1; CDR3nt: TGTGCCAGCAGTTACCGGGACAGGATCTACGAGCAGTACTTC; CDR3aa: CASSYRDRIYEQYF
abundance: many; j_gene: TRBJ2-2; v_gene: TRBV20-1; d_gene: NA; CDR3nt: TGCAGTGCTAGAGTATTCCGGGGTGCCCGCACCGGGGAGCTGTTTTTT; CDR3aa: CSARVFRGARTGELFF
abundance: NA; j_gene: TRBJ2-7; v_gene: TRBV5-3; d_gene: NA; CDR3nt: TGCGCCAGCAGCCCCCGGGACACTCCCTACGAGCAGTACTTC; CDR3aa: CASSPRDTPYEQYF
abundance: many; j_gene: TRBJ2-7; v_gene: TRBV28; d_gene: NA; CDR3nt: TGTGCCAGCAGTTTACGTCAAAACTACGAGCAGTACTTC; CDR3aa: CASSLRQNYEQYF
abundance: many; j_gene: TRBJ1-5; v_gene: TRBV6-6; d_gene: TRBD1; CDR3nt: TGTGCCAGCAGTTACGGGGCAGGGGGTCAGCCCCAGCATTTT; CDR3aa: CASSYGAGGQPQHF
abundance: few; j_gene: TRBJ1-3; v_gene: TRBV30; d_gene: NA; CDR3nt: TGTGCCTGGAGTGTAGGAGGGCTCGGAAACACCATATATTTT; CDR3aa: CAWSVGGLGNTIYF
abundance: few; j_gene: TRBJ2-7; v_gene: TRBV9; d_gene: NA; CDR3nt: TGTGCCAGCAGCGTAGAGGCAGTTCCCTCCTACGAGCAGTACTTC; CDR3aa: CASSVEAVPSYEQYF
abundance: many; j_gene: TRBJ2-7; v_gene: TRBV5-1; d_gene: NA; CDR3nt: TGCGCCAGCAGCGCGGCGGTTCCAGGGGCCCACCGCGACTACGAGCAGTACTTC; CDR3aa: CASSAAVPGAHRDYEQYF
abundance: NA; j_gene: TRBJ2-7; v_gene: TRBV6-1; d_gene: NA; CDR3nt: TGTGCCAGCAGAAGGGACGGGACCCCCCACGAGCAGTACTTC; CDR3aa: CASRRDGTPHEQYF
abundance: many; j_gene: TRBJ1-2; v_gene: TRBV30; d_gene: NA; CDR3nt: TGTGCCTGGAGGTCTGGAGGGACCGGCTACACCTTC; CDR3aa: CAWRSGGTGYTF
abundance: many; j_gene: TRBJ2-4; v_gene: TRBV20-1; d_gene: TRBD2; CDR3nt: TGCAGTGCTAGAGATCTAGGACTAGCGGGGGGGCTGTTTGAAAACATTCAGTACTTC; CDR3aa: CSARDLGLAGGLFENIQYF
abundance: many; j_gene: TRBJ2-3; v_gene: TRBV20-1; d_gene: NA; CDR3nt: TGCAGTGCTAGACCAAGTTCACAGGGATGGACAGATACGCAGTATTTT; CDR3aa: CSARPSSQGWTDTQYF
abundance: many; j_gene: TRBJ2-4; v_gene: TRBV19; d_gene: NA; CDR3nt: TGTGCCAGTAGTCAACGGGGGACAGTCGCGCTAGCCAAAAACATTCAGTACTTC; CDR3aa: CASSQRGTVALAKNIQYF
abundance: NA; j_gene: TRBJ2-3; v_gene: TRBV20-1; d_gene: TRBD1; CDR3nt: TGCAGTGCGCCCAGGGGGCGCACAGATACGCAGTATTTT; CDR3aa: CSAPRGRTDTQYF
abundance: many; j_gene: TRBJ2-3; v_gene: TRBV7-2; d_gene: NA; CDR3nt: TGTGCCAGCAGCTTTACGGGGGAGGGCACAGATACGCAGTATTTT; CDR3aa: CASSFTGEGTDTQYF
abundance: many; j_gene: TRBJ2-1; v_gene: TRBV2; d_gene: NA; CDR3nt: TGTGCCAGCAGTGAAGGGCGTGAGCAGTTCTTC; CDR3aa: CASSEGREQFF
abundance: many; j_gene: TRBJ2-1; v_gene: TRBV28; d_gene: TRBD1; CDR3nt: TGTGCCAGCAGTACCCTCGGACAGGGCGCGGGAAGGTTCTTC; CDR3aa: CASSTLGQGAGRFF
abundance: few; j_gene: TRBJ2-5; v_gene: TRBV20-1; d_gene: NA; CDR3nt: TGCAGTGCTAGAGTCGTGGGGGGAGTGACTGCGAAAGAGACCCAGTACTTC; CDR3aa: CSARVVGGVTAKETQYF
abundance: many; j_gene: TRBJ2-2; v_gene: TRBV7-2; d_gene: NA; CDR3nt: TGTGCCAGCAGCTTAAATTGGAACACCGGGGAGCTGTTTTTT; CDR3aa: CASSLNWNTGELFF
abundance: many; j_gene: TRBJ2-4; v_gene: TRBV5-1; d_gene: NA; CDR3nt: TGCGCCAGCAGCTTAAATCAAGCCAAAAACATTCAGTACTTC; CDR3aa: CASSLNQAKNIQYF
abundance: many; j_gene: TRBJ2-6; v_gene: TRBV28; d_gene: NA; CDR3nt: TGTGCCAGCATAGGGGGGGACGCTGGGGCCAACGTCCTGACTTTC; CDR3aa: CASIGGDAGANVLTF
abundance: NA; j_gene: TRBJ2-1; v_gene: TRBV10-3; d_gene: NA; CDR3nt: TGTGCCATCCTCGGGGGGCGACCTCTCGATGAGCAGTTCTTC; CDR3aa: CAILGGRPLDEQFF
abundance: many; j_gene: TRBJ2-7; v_gene: TRBV12-5; d_gene: TRBD1; CDR3nt: TGTGCTAGTGGTTCCGTCCGGGACAGCTACGAGCAGTACTTC; CDR3aa: CASGSVRDSYEQYF
abundance: NA; j_gene: TRBJ2-2; v_gene: TRBV7-6; d_gene: NA; CDR3nt: TGTGCCAGCAGCCCCAGGGGGGGGAACACCGGGGAGCTGTTTTTT; CDR3aa: CASSPRGGNTGELFF
abundance: NA; j_gene: TRBJ1-4; v_gene: TRBV12-3/TRBV12-4; d_gene: NA; CDR3nt: NA; CDR3aa: CASSQTGGGEKLFFF
abundance: NA; j_gene: TRBJ1-4; v_gene: TRBV7-2; d_gene: NA; CDR3nt: TGTGCCAGCAGCTTACAGGGATCTAATGAAAAACTGTTTTTT; CDR3aa: CASSLQGSNEKLFF
abundance: many; j_gene: TRBJ1-5; v_gene: TRBV12-3/TRBV12-4; d_gene: NA; CDR3nt: TGTGCCAGCAGTACCCAGTCGAGCAATCAGCCCCAGCATTTT; CDR3aa: CASSTQSSNQPQHF
abundance: many; j_gene: TRBJ2-7; v_gene: TRBV5-5; d_gene: NA; CDR3nt: TGTGCCAGCAGTTACGCAGCCGGGGACGAGCAGTACTTC; CDR3aa: CASSYAAGDEQYF